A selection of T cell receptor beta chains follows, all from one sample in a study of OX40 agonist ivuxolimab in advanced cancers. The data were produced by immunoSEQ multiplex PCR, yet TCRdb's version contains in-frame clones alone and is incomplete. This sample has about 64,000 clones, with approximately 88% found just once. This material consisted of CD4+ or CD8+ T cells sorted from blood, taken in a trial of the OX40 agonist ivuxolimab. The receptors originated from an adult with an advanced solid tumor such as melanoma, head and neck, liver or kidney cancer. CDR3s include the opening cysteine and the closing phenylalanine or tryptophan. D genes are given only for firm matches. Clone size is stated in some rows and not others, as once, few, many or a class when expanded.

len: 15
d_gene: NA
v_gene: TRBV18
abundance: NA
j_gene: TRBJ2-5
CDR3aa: CASSPPGGMGETQYF
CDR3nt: TGTGCCAGCTCACCACCAGGCGGAATGGGAGAGACCCAGTACTTC

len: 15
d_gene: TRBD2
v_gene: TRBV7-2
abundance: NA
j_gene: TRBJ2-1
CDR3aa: CASNLQREFSNEQFF
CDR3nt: TGTGCCAGCAACCTACAGCGGGAGTTTTCCAATGAGCAGTTCTTC

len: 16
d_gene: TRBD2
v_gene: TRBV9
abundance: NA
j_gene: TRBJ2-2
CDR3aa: CASSVGLAVNTGELFF
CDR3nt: TGTGCCAGCAGCGTGGGACTAGCGGTCAACACCGGGGAGCTGTTTTTT

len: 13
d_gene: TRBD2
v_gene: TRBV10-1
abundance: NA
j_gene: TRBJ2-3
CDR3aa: CASSREVEDTQYF
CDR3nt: TGCGCCAGCAGCCGGGAGGTTGAAGATACGCAGTATTTT

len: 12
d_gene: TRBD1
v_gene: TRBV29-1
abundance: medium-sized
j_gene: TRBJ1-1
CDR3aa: CSVTQGGTEAFF
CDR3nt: TGCAGCGTTACTCAGGGGGGCACTGAAGCTTTCTTT

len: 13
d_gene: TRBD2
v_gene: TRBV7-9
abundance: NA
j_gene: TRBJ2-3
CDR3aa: CASSLAGEDTQYF
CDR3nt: TGTGCCAGCAGCTTGGCGGGAGAAGATACGCAGTATTTT

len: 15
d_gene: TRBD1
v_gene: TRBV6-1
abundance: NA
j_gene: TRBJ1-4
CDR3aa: CASSPLGGLGEKLFF
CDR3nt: TGTGCCAGCTCCCCTTTAGGGGGCTTAGGTGAAAAACTGTTTTTT

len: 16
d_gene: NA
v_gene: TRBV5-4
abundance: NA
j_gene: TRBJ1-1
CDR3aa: CASSPRQGRGNTEAFF
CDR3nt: TGTGCCAGCAGCCCGAGGCAGGGCAGAGGGAACACTGAAGCTTTCTTT

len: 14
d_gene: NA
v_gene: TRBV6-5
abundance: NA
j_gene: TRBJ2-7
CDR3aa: CASRHGQHNYEQYF
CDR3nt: TGTGCCAGCAGACACGGACAGCATAACTACGAGCAGTACTTC

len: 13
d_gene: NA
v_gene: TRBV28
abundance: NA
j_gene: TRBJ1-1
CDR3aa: CASSGGIGTEAFF
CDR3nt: TGTGCCAGCAGTGGGGGGATCGGCACTGAAGCTTTCTTT

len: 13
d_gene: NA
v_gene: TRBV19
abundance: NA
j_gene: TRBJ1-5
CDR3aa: CASSDGSVAPQHF
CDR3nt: TGTGCCAGTAGCGACGGTTCCGTGGCACCCCAGCATTTT

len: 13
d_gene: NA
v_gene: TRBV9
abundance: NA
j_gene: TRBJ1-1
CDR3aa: CASSGQGNTEAFF
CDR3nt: TGTGCCAGCAGCGGTCAGGGAAACACTGAAGCTTTCTTT

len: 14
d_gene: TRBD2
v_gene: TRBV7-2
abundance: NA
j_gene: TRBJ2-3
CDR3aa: CASSPSGNTDTQYF
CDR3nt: TGTGCCAGCAGTCCTAGCGGGAACACAGATACGCAGTATTTT

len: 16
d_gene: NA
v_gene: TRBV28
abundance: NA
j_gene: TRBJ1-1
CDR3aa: CASSNGQGSVNTEAFF
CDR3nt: TGTGCCAGCAGCAACGGGCAGGGATCCGTGAACACTGAAGCTTTCTTT

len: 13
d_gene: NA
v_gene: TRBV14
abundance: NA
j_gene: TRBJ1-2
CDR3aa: CASSPGVAVGYTF
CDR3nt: TGTGCCAGCAGCCCAGGGGTAGCGGTTGGCTACACCTTC

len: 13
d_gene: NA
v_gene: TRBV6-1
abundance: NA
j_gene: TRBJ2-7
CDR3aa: CASTLGISYEQYF
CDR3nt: TGTGCCAGCACCCTAGGGATCTCCTACGAGCAGTACTTC

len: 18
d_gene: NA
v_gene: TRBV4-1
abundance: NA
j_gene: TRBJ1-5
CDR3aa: CASSQVRNRARGNQPQHF
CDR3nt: TGCGCCAGCAGCCAAGTTAGGAACAGGGCCCGGGGTAATCAGCCCCAGCATTTT

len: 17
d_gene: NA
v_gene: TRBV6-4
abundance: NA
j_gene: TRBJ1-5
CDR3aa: CASSDSVWILSNQPQHF
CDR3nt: TGTGCCAGCAGTGACTCGGTTTGGATCCTAAGCAATCAGCCCCAGCATTTT

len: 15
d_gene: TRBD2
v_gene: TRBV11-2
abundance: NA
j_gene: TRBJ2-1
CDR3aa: CASSLESSGNHEQFF
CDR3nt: TGTGCCAGCAGTCTAGAGTCTAGCGGGAATCATGAGCAGTTCTTC

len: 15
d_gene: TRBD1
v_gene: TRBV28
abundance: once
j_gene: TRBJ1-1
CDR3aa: CASRGETGGNTEAFF
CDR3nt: TGTGCCAGCAGAGGGGAAACAGGGGGGAACACTGAAGCTTTCTTT

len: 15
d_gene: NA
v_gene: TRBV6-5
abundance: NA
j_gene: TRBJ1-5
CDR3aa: CASNYSGGEGQPQHF
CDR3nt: TGTGCCAGCAATTATTCGGGCGGGGAAGGACAGCCCCAGCATTTT

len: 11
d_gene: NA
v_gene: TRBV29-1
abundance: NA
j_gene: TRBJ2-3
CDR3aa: CSGPRTDTQYF
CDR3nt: TGCAGCGGGCCCCGCACAGATACGCAGTATTTT

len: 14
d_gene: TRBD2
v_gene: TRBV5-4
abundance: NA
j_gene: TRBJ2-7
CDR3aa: CASTIAGELYEQYF
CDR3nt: TGTGCCAGCACTATAGCGGGAGAACTCTACGAGCAGTACTTC

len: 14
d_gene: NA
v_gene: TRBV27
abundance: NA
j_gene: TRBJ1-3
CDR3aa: CASSSSLPGNTIYF
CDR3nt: TGTGCCAGCAGTTCATCACTACCTGGAAACACCATATATTTT

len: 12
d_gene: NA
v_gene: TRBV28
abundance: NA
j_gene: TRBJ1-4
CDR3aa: CASSLLNEKLFF
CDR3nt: TGTGCCAGCAGTTTATTGAATGAAAAACTGTTTTTT

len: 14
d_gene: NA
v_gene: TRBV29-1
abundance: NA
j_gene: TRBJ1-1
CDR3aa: CSVEVRGGTTEAFF
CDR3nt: TGCAGCGTTGAAGTGCGGGGTGGGACCACTGAAGCTTTCTTT

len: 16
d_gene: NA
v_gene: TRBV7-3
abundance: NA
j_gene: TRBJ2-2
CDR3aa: CASSLRRRETTGELFF
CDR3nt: TGTGCCAGCAGCTTAAGGCGACGGGAGACAACCGGGGAGCTGTTTTTT

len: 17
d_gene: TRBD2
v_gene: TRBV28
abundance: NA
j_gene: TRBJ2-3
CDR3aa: CASRPTPGLAATDTQYF
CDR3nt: TGTGCCAGCAGGCCCACTCCGGGACTAGCGGCCACAGATACGCAGTATTTT

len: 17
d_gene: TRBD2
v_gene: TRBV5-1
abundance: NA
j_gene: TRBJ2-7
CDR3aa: CASSPGLAGGRGYEQYF
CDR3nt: TGCGCCAGCAGCCCGGGACTAGCGGGAGGGCGGGGGTACGAGCAGTACTTC

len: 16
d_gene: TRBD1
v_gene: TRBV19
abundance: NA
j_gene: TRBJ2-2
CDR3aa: CASSISGTGNTGELFF
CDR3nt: TGTGCCAGTAGTATTTCCGGGACAGGGAACACCGGGGAGCTGTTTTTT

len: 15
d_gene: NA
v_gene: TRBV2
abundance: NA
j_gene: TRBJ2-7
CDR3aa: CASGMGPIHSYEQYF
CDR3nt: TGTGCCAGCGGAATGGGACCGATCCACTCCTACGAGCAGTACTTC

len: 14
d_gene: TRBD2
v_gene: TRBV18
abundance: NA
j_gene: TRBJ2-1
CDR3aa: CASSTGRSYNEQFF
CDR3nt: TGTGCCAGCTCGACCGGGAGGTCCTACAATGAGCAGTTCTTC

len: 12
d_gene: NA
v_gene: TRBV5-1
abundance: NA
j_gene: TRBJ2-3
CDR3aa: CASSTGTDTQYF
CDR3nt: TGCGCCAGCAGCACCGGGACAGATACGCAGTATTTT

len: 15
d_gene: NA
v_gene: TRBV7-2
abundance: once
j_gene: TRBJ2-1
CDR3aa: CASTSGQSYYNEQFF
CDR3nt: TGTGCCAGCACCTCTGGACAGAGCTATTACAATGAGCAGTTCTTC

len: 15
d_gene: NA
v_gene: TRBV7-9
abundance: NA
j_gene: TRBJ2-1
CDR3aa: CASSLGVGSNNEQFF
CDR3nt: TGTGCCAGCAGCTTAGGAGTCGGCAGTAACAATGAGCAGTTCTTC

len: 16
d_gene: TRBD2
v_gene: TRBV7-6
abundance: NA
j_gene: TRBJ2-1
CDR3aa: CASSLFGASGRNEQFF
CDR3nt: TGTGCCAGCAGCTTATTTGGGGCAAGCGGGAGGAATGAGCAGTTCTTC

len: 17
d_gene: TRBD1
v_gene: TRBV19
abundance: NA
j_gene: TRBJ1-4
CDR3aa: CASSSRQGLQTNEKLFF
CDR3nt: TGTGCCAGTAGTTCCCGACAGGGCCTCCAAACTAATGAAAAACTGTTTTTT

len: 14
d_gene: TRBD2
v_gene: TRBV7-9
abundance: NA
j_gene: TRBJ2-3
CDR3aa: CASGGVAGSDTQYF
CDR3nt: TGTGCCAGCGGGGGGGTAGCAGGCTCAGATACGCAGTATTTT

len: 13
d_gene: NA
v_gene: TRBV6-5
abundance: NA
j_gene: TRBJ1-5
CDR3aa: CASRRDYNQPQHF
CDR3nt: TGTGCCAGCAGGCGGGACTACAATCAGCCCCAGCATTTT

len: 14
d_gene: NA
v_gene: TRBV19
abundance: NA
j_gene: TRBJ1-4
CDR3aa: CASMTTATNEKLFF
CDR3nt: TGTGCCAGTATGACGACAGCAACTAATGAAAAACTGTTTTTT

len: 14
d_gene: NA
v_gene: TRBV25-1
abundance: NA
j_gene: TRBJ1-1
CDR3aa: CASSEWGGNTEAFF
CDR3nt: TGTGCCAGCAGTGAATGGGGCGGGAACACTGAAGCTTTCTTT

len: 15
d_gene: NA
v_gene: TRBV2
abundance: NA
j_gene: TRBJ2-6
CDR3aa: CASSGRLSGANVLTF
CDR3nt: TGTGCCAGCAGTGGGCGGCTCTCTGGGGCCAACGTCCTGACTTTC

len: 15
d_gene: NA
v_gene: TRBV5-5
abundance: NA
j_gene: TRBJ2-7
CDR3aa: CASSPPGGGTRRQYF
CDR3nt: TGTGCCAGCAGCCCCCCGGGGGGCGGGACGCGAAGGCAGTACTTC

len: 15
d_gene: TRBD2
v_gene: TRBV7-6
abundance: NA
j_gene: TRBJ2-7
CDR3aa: CASSRTSGASYEQYF
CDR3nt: TGTGCCAGCAGCCGGACTAGCGGGGCTTCCTACGAGCAGTACTTC

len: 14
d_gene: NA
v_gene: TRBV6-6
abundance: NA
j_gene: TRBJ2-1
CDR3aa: CASTLDVSYNEQFF
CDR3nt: TGTGCCAGCACGTTAGACGTCTCCTACAATGAGCAGTTCTTC

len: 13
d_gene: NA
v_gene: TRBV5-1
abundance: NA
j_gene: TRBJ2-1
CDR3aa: CASSLGQRNEQFF
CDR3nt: TGCGCCAGCAGCTTAGGACAGCGAAATGAGCAGTTCTTC

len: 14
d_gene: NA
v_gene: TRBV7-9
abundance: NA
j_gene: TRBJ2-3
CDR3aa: CASSPGGLRGTQYF
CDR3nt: TGTGCCAGCAGCCCTGGTGGACTCCGCGGTACGCAGTATTTT

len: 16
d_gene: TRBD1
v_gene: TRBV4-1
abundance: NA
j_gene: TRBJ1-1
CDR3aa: CASSQEPTGVGTEAFF
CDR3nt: TGCGCCAGCAGCCAAGAACCTACAGGGGTGGGAACTGAAGCTTTCTTT

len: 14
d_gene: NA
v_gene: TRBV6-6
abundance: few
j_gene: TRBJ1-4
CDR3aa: CASSPGTRHEKLFF
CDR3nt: TGTGCCAGCAGTCCCGGGACAAGGCATGAAAAACTGTTTTTT

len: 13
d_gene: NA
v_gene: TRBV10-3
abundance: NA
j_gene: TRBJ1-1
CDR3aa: CAIKLRGDTEAFF
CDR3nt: TGTGCCATCAAGCTTAGGGGAGACACTGAAGCTTTCTTT

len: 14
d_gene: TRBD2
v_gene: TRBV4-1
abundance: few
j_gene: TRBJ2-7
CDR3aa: CASSRGLGSYEQYF
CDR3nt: TGCGCCAGCAGCCGGGGACTAGGATCGTACGAGCAGTACTTC

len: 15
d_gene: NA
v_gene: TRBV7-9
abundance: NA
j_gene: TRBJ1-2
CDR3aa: CASSLASGHGTGYTF
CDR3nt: TGTGCCAGCAGCTTAGCGTCCGGACATGGGACCGGCTACACCTTC

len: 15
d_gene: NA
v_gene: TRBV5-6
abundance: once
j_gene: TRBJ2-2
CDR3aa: CASSLGGTPTGELFF
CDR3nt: TGTGCCAGCAGCTTGGGAGGGACACCCACCGGGGAGCTGTTTTTT

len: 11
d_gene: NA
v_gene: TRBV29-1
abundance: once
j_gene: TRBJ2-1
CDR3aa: CSVDRYNEQFF
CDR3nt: TGCAGCGTTGACAGATACAATGAGCAGTTCTTC

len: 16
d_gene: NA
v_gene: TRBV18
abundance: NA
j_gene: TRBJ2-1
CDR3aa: CASSPFLQEEGNEQFF
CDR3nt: TGTGCCAGCTCACCATTTTTACAGGAAGAAGGCAATGAGCAGTTCTTC